The T cell receptor beta chain under discussion was sequenced for a study of control samples from healthy donors and cancer patients. Assay used: immunoSEQ multiplex PCR; TCRdb lists only in-frame clones, some missing. This table has roughly 120,000 clones, approximately 94% appearing once. This CDR3 has 18 residues. The rearrangement joins TRBV21-1 to TRBJ2-4; the DNA was not compared with TRBD1, the D call given in the table. TRBV21-1 is a documented pseudogene. Sequencing used blood. This clonotype was sampled from a man aged 25-40 years in good health. CDR3 loop: CASSSRDRSAVAKNIQYF. The CDR3 DNA sequence: TGTGCCAGCAGCTCCCGGGACAGGTCCGCTGTGGCCAAAAACATTCAGTACTTC.